One and the same sample provided the 21 T cell receptor beta chains below, sequenced in a study of beta chain features in type 1 diabetes (dated by TCRdb to 2016 to 2018). The library was generated by the immunoSEQ multiplex PCR assay. The entire amount of isolated RNA was reverse transcribed using the High Capacity cDNA Reverse Transcription Kit, so the sequenced TCRB transcripts were expressed ones. TCRdb took this table from immuneACCESS and kept in-frame rearrangements with V and J called. Such tables lack part of the clones; where checked against another copy, unresolved V genes explain under half of the gap, and the rest is unexplained. This sample is represented by a few hundred thousand clones; around 30% of them were singletons. The ten largest make up around 0.065% of the sample. Sequenced sample: naive CD4+ T cells from blood. What the cell subset or site label conveys for this sample: true naive CD4+ T cells. The receptors shown here come from a man between 18 and 29 years old in good health.

The chain uses TRBV29-1 and TRBJ1-2, with D possibly TRBD1 on 5 matching bases. Germline values: CDR1 SQVTM, CDR2 ANQGSEA. Trimming stripped 4 bases from V and 8 bases from J, with 20 bases between. This CDR3 region has 14 residues. As DNA, the CDR3 is TGCAGCGTTGTGCCGGACGGAGGACATGGGGGCTACACCTTC. It translates to CSVVPDGGHGGYTF.

The chain recombines TRBV4-1 with TRBJ2-3, with a weak D call TRBD2 (6 bases). V was clipped by 4 bases and J by 2 bases, with 22 bases between them. The CDR3 covers 18 residues. Germline V gives CDR1 MGHRA, CDR2 YSYEKL. CDR3 coding DNA: TGCGCCAGCAGCCCGACCCCCGGGGCCGGGGGATTCACAGATACGCAGTATTTT. Its translation is CASSPTPGAGGFTDTQYF.

This clone came up a few times. J is TRBJ1-1 and V is TRBV9; D possibly corresponds to TRBD1 (6 bases). This CDR3 has 15 residues. Germline assignment: CDR1 SGDLS and CDR2 YYNGEE. Trimming removed 3 bases from V and 0 bases from J, with 12 bases in between. The CDR3 nucleotides read TGTGCCAGCAGCGAAAGGACAGCGATGAACACTGAAGCTTTCTTT. It specifies CASSERTAMNTEAFF.

The chain links TRBV4-1 to TRBJ2-7; D unclear. Between the trimmed V and J ends, which lost 4 bases and 0 bases, there was a span of 10 bases. CDR1 and CDR2 (germline): MGHRA, YSYEKL. The CDR3 has 14 amino acids. The CDR3 sequence is CASSPGRSSYEQYF. CDR3 in DNA: TGCGCCAGCAGCCCTGGGCGGAGCTCCTACGAGCAGTACTTC.

The genes are TRBV30 and TRBJ1-1, with TRBD1 identical over 7 bases. Germline trimming cut 3 bases from V and 4 bases from J; bases unmatched to any gene: 5. The germline V gene encodes CDR1 GTSNPN and CDR2 SVGIG (reference sequence). The CDR3 is 13 residues long. The CDR3 DNA reads TGTGCCTGGAGCCTAGGGACAGCCACTGAAGCTTTCTTT. Translating it yields CAWSLGTATEAFF.

J is TRBJ2-7 and V is TRBV7-2; possible D gene TRBD1, 6 bases. Germline-derived CDR1 and CDR2 are SGHTA and FQGNSA. With 6 bases removed from V and 6 bases from J, the gap between germline ends came to 12 bases. CDR3 length: 12 residues. In DNA form, the CDR3 reads TGTGCCAGCAGGCCAGAAGGGGGCGAGCAGTACTTC. It translates to CASRPEGGEQYF.

This clone was counted a few times. The genes are TRBV28 and TRBJ2-7; D unclear. CDR1 and CDR2 (germline): MDHEN, SYDVKM. There are 16 residues in the CDR3. The V and J ends lost 6 bases and 2 bases respectively, with 20 bases between them. CDR3 in DNA: TGTGCCAGCAGATCTAGTGGATCTATCAGCGCCTACGAGCAGTACTTC. Translating it yields CASRSSGSISAYEQYF.

V gene TRBV7-2 combines with J gene TRBJ2-3; 9 nucleotides agree with TRBD2. This CDR3 region has 16 residues. The germline gives CDR1 SGHTA, CDR2 FQGNSA. V was clipped by 1 base and J by 3 bases; unmatched bases: 5. CDR3 coding DNA: TGTGCCAGCAGCTTAGTCGGCGGGAGGGGAACAGATACGCAGTATTTT. Its protein product is CASSLVGGRGTDTQYF.

The chain uses TRBV7-9 and TRBJ2-3, with D possibly matching TRBD1 (6 bases). Trimming took off 4 bases at V and 1 base at J, with 15 bases between the two ends. Germline values: CDR1 SEHNR, CDR2 FQNEAQ (reference sequence). CDR3 length: 16 amino acids. In nucleotides, the CDR3 is TGTGCCAGCAGCTGGAGGATTTGGGGGCGCACAGATACGCAGTATTTT. Protein: CASSWRIWGRTDTQYF.

This clone occurred a few times. The chain carries TRBV18 and TRBJ2-3; no definite D call. Trimming shortened V by 6 bases and J by 2 bases, and 15 bases separated the two germline ends. The CDR3 is made up of 15 amino acids. Germline loops: CDR1 KGHSH, CDR2 LQKENI. The CDR3 nucleotides are TGTGCCAGCTCCCTAATCCCGAAAGCCACAGATACGCAGTATTTT. As protein: CASSLIPKATDTQYF.

The chain recombines TRBV6-1 with TRBJ2-4; D may correspond to TRBD1 or TRBD2 (5 bases each). The CDR3 length is 14 residues. V lost 4 bases and J 9 bases, leaving 16 bases between the germline ends. The germline V gene has CDR1 MNHNS and CDR2 SASEGT. The chain's CDR3 is CASSGGRDVVIQYF. CDR3 DNA sequence: TGTGCCAGCAGTGGTGGCCGGGACGTGGTCATTCAGTACTTC.

This clone turned up a few times. Other nucleotide sequences from this sample produce the same CDR3. The chain recombines TRBV29-1 with TRBJ1-1; D ambiguous. The length of the CDR3 is 12 residues. Germline loops: CDR1 SQVTM, CDR2 ANQGSEA. Trimming shortened V by 4 bases and J by 0 bases, and 6 bases separated the two germline ends. The CDR3 is CSVGSMNTEAFF. CDR3 DNA sequence: TGCAGCGTTGGCAGCATGAACACTGAAGCTTTCTTT. The variable domain in full, with the rest retrieved from reference TRBV29-1 and TRBJ1-1, is SAVISQKPSRDICQRGTSLTIQCQVDSQVTMMFWYRQQPGQSLTLIATANQGSEATYESGFVIDKFPISRPNLTFSTLTVSNMSPEDSSIYLCSVGSMNTEAFFGQGTRLTVV.

This sequence joins TRBV5-1 and TRBJ1-4, with 8 bases aligning to TRBD1. The ends lost 4 bases at V and 8 bases at J; junction bases unmatched: 7. Germline V gene sequence: CDR1 SGHRS, CDR2 YFSETQ. CDR3 size: 14 residues. The CDR3 region has the DNA TGCGCCAGCAGCACTGGACAGGGCTTCGAAAAACTGTTTTTT. Its translation is CASSTGQGFEKLFF.

This clone was counted a few times. The sample contains more than one DNA sequence encoding this CDR3. The CDR3 DNA reads TGCAGCGTTGAACGTCTAGCGGGTTACGAGCAGTACTTC. It yields the protein CSVERLAGYEQYF. This chain joins TRBV29-1 and TRBJ2-7; TRBD2 aligns across 8 bases. The CDR3 spans 13 residues. Trimming took 2 bases from V and 4 from J; bases not matched to a gene: 4. Germline lookup yields CDR1 SQVTM and CDR2 ANQGSEA.

The CDR3, as DNA: TGTGCCAGCAGCCCCTCGGTTTACAATGAGCAGTTCTTC. Translation gives CASSPSVYNEQFF. The chain recombines TRBV7-9 with TRBJ2-1; D is unresolved. The CDR3 consists of 13 residues. The germline CDR1 and CDR2 sequences are SEHNR and FQNEAQ (reference sequence). V lost 5 bases to trimming and J lost 4 bases, with 9 bases between them.

This chain links TRBV5-4 with TRBJ2-1; D tentatively fits TRBD1 or TRBD2 (5 bases each). The CDR3 is 18 residues long. The V gene's germline CDR1 is SGHNT and CDR2 YYREEE (reference sequence). The V and J ends lost 4 bases and 4 bases respectively, with 24 bases between them. The CDR3 reads CASSTDRGPVLVYNEQFF. The CDR3 DNA follows: TGTGCCAGCAGCACCGACCGGGGACCAGTCCTAGTTTACAATGAGCAGTTCTTC.

This chain joins TRBV9 and TRBJ2-5, with 12 bases matching TRBD2. Trimming removed 4 bases from V and 5 bases from J; junction bases left unmatched: 6. The germline CDR1 and CDR2 sequences are SGDLS and YYNGEE. This CDR3 has 15 residues. CDR3 DNA: TGTGCCAGCAGCTATGGACTAGCGGGAAGGGAGACCCAGTACTTC. The encoded protein is CASSYGLAGRETQYF.

V is TRBV20-1 and J is TRBJ1-1; D ambiguous. This CDR3 is built from 11 residues. The germline V gene has CDR1 DFQATT and CDR2 SNEGSKA (reference sequence). Trimming pared 6 bases from V and 5 bases from J, leaving 10 bases between. The CDR3: CSASLTTEAFF. CDR3 bases: TGCAGTGCCAGCCTGACGACTGAAGCTTTCTTT.

This clone has a handful of counts. This chain links TRBV5-4 with TRBJ1-1, with a possible D match to TRBD1 (6 bases). Trimming shortened V by 5 bases and J by 1 base, and 9 bases separated the two germline ends. The CDR3 runs to 13 residues. Germline CDR1 and CDR2: SGHNT and YYREEE (reference sequence). CDR3 sequence: CASRTGRNTEAFF. DNA of the CDR3: TGTGCCAGCAGGACAGGTCGGAACACTGAAGCTTTCTTT.

The genes are TRBV5-4 and TRBJ2-5; D uncertain. Trimming left V 0 bases short and J 0 bases short, with 6 bases between. The CDR3 extends over 14 amino acids. Germline lookup yields CDR1 SGHNT and CDR2 YYREEE (reference sequence). CDR3 coding DNA: TGTGCCAGCAGCTTGGGTATTAACCAAGAGACCCAGTACTTC. Translated, it gives CASSLGINQETQYF.

The V and J genes are TRBV28 and TRBJ2-1, with a possible D match to TRBD1 (6 bases). With 4 bases removed from V and 15 bases from J, the gap between germline ends came to 13 bases. Per germline, CDR1 MDHEN and CDR2 SYDVKM. This CDR3 has 11 amino acids. The CDR3 DNA is TGTGCCAGCAGTTCTGAGGGGGAGATGTTCTTC. Amino acids: CASSSEGEMFF.